This T cell receptor beta chain was recorded in a study of cytomegalovirus exposure and HLA in healthy donors. V shed 5 bases, J shed 6 bases, and the junction held 19 bases outside the gene matches. CDR1 and CDR2 (germline): MNHEY, SMNVEV (reference sequence). This CDR3 comprises 17 residues. The PCR ran on 60 Vbeta and 13 Jbeta primers. Here immunoSEQ multiplex PCR was the method, and the copy in TCRdb shows in-frame clones only, minus some. The sample holds around 100,000 clones, about 74% seen once. The genes are TRBV27 and TRBJ2-7; 7 bases map to TRBD1. This TCR was sampled from a woman under 30 in good health and CMV-seropositive. Sequenced material: PBMCs. The DNA of the CDR3 is TGTGCCAGCAGTCCTGGACTCTTTAGGGGGCGATCGGGCGAGCAGTACTTC. Amino acids: CASSPGLFRGRSGEQYF.